Listed below are T cell receptor beta chains from one sample, sequenced in a study of spatial heterogeneity in lung cancer. TCRdb re-analysed the 5' RACE reads in MiXCR, keeping a single row per CDR3 protein. This repertoire shows 60,000 to 65,000 distinct CDR3 sequences, 8% to 9% found once; its top ten account for about 16%. The sample in question was PBMCs, obtained at surgery. The source of these receptors is a female donor with early-stage non-small cell lung cancer. Both conserved end residues are trimmed from each CDR3. Fields, in order: J gene, D gene, V gene, CDR3 protein. The D gene is left open where the match is weak.

j_gene: TRBJ1-5; d_gene: .; v_gene: TRBV7-9; CDR3aa: ASSSTGGSNQPQH
j_gene: TRBJ2-1; d_gene: TRBD2; v_gene: TRBV20-1; CDR3aa: SAPTSGLNNEQF
j_gene: TRBJ1-5; d_gene: .; v_gene: TRBV18; CDR3aa: ASSPPGQGQPQH
j_gene: TRBJ2-6; d_gene: .; v_gene: TRBV6-2/TRBV6-3; CDR3aa: AERGSGANVLT
j_gene: TRBJ2-1; d_gene: TRBD1; v_gene: TRBV5-1; CDR3aa: ASSPEDRADEQF
j_gene: TRBJ2-3; d_gene: .; v_gene: TRBV12-3/TRBV12-4; CDR3aa: ASSAGRPDTQY
j_gene: TRBJ1-4; d_gene: .; v_gene: TRBV6-6; CDR3aa: ASSYGDGTNEKLF
j_gene: TRBJ1-2; d_gene: .; v_gene: TRBV28; CDR3aa: ASTRPYSNYGYT
j_gene: TRBJ1-1; d_gene: TRBD1; v_gene: TRBV18; CDR3aa: ASSPRQGYGEAF
j_gene: TRBJ2-2; d_gene: TRBD1; v_gene: TRBV27; CDR3aa: ASSYHRGLTGELF
j_gene: TRBJ2-3; d_gene: .; v_gene: TRBV9; CDR3aa: ASSPLGSDTQY
j_gene: TRBJ1-1; d_gene: .; v_gene: TRBV27; CDR3aa: ASSDAPRGWGSNTEAF
j_gene: TRBJ2-5; d_gene: TRBD2; v_gene: TRBV5-1; CDR3aa: ASSASGGKETQY
j_gene: TRBJ2-1; d_gene: TRBD1; v_gene: TRBV14; CDR3aa: ASSHLGQGSSYNEQF
j_gene: TRBJ2-3; d_gene: .; v_gene: TRBV11-2; CDR3aa: ASSGVTDTQY
j_gene: TRBJ1-1; d_gene: .; v_gene: TRBV12-3/TRBV12-4; CDR3aa: ASSAGANTEAF
j_gene: TRBJ2-4; d_gene: .; v_gene: TRBV5-1; CDR3aa: ASRHPSGNIQY
j_gene: TRBJ1-5; d_gene: TRBD1; v_gene: TRBV18; CDR3aa: ASSPGQGNNQPQH
j_gene: TRBJ1-4; d_gene: .; v_gene: TRBV7-2; CDR3aa: ASSLDRNNEKLF
j_gene: TRBJ1-1; d_gene: .; v_gene: TRBV9; CDR3aa: ASSVGLDPNTEAF
j_gene: TRBJ2-1; d_gene: TRBD2; v_gene: TRBV9; CDR3aa: ASSVAGGPAEQF
j_gene: TRBJ2-7; d_gene: .; v_gene: TRBV7-6; CDR3aa: ASSLEPGLPSSYEQY
j_gene: TRBJ1-1; d_gene: .; v_gene: TRBV7-6; CDR3aa: ASSSRAEAF
j_gene: TRBJ2-5; d_gene: TRBD2; v_gene: TRBV11-2; CDR3aa: ASSLGERGIKETQY
j_gene: TRBJ1-2; d_gene: .; v_gene: TRBV5-6; CDR3aa: ASSFAGILHGYT
j_gene: TRBJ1-1; d_gene: TRBD1; v_gene: TRBV7-2; CDR3aa: ASSLVDRGSTEAF
j_gene: TRBJ1-1; d_gene: .; v_gene: TRBV5-6; CDR3aa: ASSPDSDTEAF
j_gene: TRBJ2-4; d_gene: .; v_gene: TRBV24-1; CDR3aa: ATSPQVDIQY
j_gene: TRBJ2-1; d_gene: .; v_gene: TRBV13; CDR3aa: ASSLARWTAVSYNEQF
j_gene: TRBJ2-1; d_gene: .; v_gene: TRBV1; CDR3aa: TSSQEALRSCTNNFTYNEQF
j_gene: TRBJ2-3; d_gene: .; v_gene: TRBV6-5; CDR3aa: ASSYGASTDTQY
j_gene: TRBJ1-2; d_gene: .; v_gene: TRBV2; CDR3aa: ATYRQDTYGYT
j_gene: TRBJ1-4; d_gene: .; v_gene: TRBV5-1; CDR3aa: ASSLRVFNEKLF
j_gene: TRBJ1-1; d_gene: .; v_gene: TRBV5-1; CDR3aa: ASSLTQGSMGEAF
j_gene: TRBJ2-2; d_gene: .; v_gene: TRBV20-1; CDR3aa: SARVGDVDTGELF
j_gene: TRBJ1-6; d_gene: .; v_gene: TRBV7-6; CDR3aa: ASSLIEGVGEPLH
j_gene: TRBJ1-1; d_gene: .; v_gene: TRBV5-4; CDR3aa: ASSLGGQGNTEAF
j_gene: TRBJ2-5; d_gene: TRBD2; v_gene: TRBV19; CDR3aa: ASSISGSGTGTQY
j_gene: TRBJ2-3; d_gene: .; v_gene: TRBV5-1; CDR3aa: ASRAGQMNPDTQY
j_gene: TRBJ1-5; d_gene: .; v_gene: TRBV28; CDR3aa: ASSYRELNQPQH
j_gene: TRBJ2-7; d_gene: .; v_gene: TRBV10-3; CDR3aa: AISDFDSFYYEQY
j_gene: TRBJ2-2; d_gene: .; v_gene: TRBV20-1; CDR3aa: SARDPLGVNTGELF
j_gene: TRBJ2-5; d_gene: TRBD2; v_gene: TRBV20-1; CDR3aa: SAPPRGEETQY
j_gene: TRBJ1-2; d_gene: .; v_gene: TRBV20-1; CDR3aa: SANGQIYGYT
j_gene: TRBJ1-3; d_gene: TRBD1; v_gene: TRBV6-5; CDR3aa: ASSYGTAGNTIY
j_gene: TRBJ2-7; d_gene: .; v_gene: TRBV7-9; CDR3aa: ASSPRSYEQY
j_gene: TRBJ2-7; d_gene: TRBD1; v_gene: TRBV5-5; CDR3aa: ASIRQGAPYEQY
j_gene: TRBJ1-1; d_gene: TRBD1; v_gene: TRBV18; CDR3aa: ASSPRTGRDTEAF